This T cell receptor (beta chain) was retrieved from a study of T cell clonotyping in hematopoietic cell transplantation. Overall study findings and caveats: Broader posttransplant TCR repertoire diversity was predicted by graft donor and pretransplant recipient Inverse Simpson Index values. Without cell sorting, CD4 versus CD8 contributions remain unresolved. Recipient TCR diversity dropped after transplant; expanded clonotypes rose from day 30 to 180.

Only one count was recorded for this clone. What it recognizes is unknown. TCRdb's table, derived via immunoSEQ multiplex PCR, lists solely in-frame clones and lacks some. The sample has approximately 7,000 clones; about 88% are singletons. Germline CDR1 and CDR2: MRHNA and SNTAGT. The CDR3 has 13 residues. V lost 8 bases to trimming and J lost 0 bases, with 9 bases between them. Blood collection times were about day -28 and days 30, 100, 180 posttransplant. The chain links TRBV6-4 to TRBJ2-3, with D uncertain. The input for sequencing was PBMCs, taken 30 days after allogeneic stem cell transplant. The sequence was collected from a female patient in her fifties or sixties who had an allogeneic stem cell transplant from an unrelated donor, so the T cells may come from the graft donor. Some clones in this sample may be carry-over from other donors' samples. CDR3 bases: TGTGCCAGCTCTGTCGGGAGCACAGATACGCAGTATTTT. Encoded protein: CASSVGSTDTQYF.